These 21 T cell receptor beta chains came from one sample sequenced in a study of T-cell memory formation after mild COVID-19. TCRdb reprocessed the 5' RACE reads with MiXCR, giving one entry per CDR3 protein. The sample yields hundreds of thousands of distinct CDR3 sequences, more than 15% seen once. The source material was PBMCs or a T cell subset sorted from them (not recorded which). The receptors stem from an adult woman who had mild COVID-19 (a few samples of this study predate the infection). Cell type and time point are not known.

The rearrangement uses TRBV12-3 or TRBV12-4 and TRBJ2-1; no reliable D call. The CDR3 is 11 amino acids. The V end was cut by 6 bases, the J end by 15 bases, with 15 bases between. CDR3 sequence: CASSHSAEAFF. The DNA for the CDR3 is TGTGCCAGCAGCCATTCCGCTGAGGCGTTCTTC.

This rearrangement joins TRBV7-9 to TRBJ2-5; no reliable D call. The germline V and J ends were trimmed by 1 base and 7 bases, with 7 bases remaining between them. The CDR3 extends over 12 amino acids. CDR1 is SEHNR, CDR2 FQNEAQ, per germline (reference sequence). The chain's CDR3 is CASSLDRATQYF. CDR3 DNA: TGTGCCAGCAGCTTAGATCGGGCGACCCAGTACTTC.

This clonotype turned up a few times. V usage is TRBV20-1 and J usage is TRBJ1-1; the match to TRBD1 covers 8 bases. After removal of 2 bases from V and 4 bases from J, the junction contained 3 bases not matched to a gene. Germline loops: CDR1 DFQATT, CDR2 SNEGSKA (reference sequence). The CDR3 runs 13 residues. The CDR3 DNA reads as TGCAGTGCTAGAACAGGGGGGCTCACTGAAGCTTTCTTT. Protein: CSARTGGLTEAFF.

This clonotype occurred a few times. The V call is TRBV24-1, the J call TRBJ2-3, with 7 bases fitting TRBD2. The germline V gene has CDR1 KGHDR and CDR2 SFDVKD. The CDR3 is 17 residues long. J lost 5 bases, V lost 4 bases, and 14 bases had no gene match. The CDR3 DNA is TGTGCCACCAGTGAACCGTTAGCGGGTACCCGCAAAGATACGCAGTATTTT. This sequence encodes CATSEPLAGTRKDTQYF.

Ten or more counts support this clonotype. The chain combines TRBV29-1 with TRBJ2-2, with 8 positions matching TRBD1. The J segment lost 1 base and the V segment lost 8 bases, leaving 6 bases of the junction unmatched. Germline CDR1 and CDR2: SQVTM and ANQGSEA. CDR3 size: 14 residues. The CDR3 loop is CSTWDRKNTGELFF. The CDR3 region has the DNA TGCAGCACCTGGGACAGGAAGAACACCGGGGAGCTGTTTTTT.

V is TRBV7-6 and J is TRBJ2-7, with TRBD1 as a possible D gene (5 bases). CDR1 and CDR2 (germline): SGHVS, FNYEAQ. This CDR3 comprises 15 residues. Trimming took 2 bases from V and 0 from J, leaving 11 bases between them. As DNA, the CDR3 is TGTGCCAGCAGCTTATTGGACAAGAACTCCTACGAGCAGTACTTC. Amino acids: CASSLLDKNSYEQYF.

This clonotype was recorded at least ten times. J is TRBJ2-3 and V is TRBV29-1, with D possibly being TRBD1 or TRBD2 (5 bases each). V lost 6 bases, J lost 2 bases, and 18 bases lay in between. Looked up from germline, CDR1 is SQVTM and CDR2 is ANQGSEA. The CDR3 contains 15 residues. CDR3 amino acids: CSVARGDLLTDTQYF. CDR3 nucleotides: TGCAGCGTGGCGCGAGGGGACCTCCTCACAGATACGCAGTATTTT.

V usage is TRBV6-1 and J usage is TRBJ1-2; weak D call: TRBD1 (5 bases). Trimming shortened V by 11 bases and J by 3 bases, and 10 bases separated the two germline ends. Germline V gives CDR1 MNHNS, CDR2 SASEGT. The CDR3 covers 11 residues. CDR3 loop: CAAQDYYGYTF. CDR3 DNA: TGTGCCGCACAGGATTACTATGGCTACACCTTC.

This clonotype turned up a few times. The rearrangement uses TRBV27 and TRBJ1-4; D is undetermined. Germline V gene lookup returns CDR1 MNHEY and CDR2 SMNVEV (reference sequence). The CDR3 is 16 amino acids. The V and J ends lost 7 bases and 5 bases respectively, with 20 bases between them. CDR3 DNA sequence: TGTGCCAGCAAAAATTGGAATTCGGTTTCAAATGAAAAACTGTTTTTT. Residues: CASKNWNSVSNEKLFF. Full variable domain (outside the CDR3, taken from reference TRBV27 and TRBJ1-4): EAQVTQNPRYLITVTGKKLTVTCSQNMNHEYMSWYRQDPGLGLRQIYYSMNVEVTDKGDVPEGYKVSRKEKRNFPLILESPSPNQTSLYFCASKNWNSVSNEKLFFGSGTQLSVL.

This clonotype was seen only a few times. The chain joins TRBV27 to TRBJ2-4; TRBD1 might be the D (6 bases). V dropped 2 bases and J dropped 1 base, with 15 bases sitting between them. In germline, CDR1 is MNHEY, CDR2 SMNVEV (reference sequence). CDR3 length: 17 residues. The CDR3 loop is CASSLGFTGSAKNIQYF. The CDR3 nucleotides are TGTGCCAGCAGTTTAGGTTTCACAGGGTCGGCCAAAAACATTCAGTACTTC.

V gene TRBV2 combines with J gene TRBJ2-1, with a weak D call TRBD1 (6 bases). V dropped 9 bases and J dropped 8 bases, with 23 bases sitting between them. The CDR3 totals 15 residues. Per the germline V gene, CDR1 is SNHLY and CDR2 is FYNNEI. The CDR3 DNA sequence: TGTGCCAGTAGGTTAAACAGGGATCTGGTACATGAGCAGTTCTTC. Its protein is CASRLNRDLVHEQFF.

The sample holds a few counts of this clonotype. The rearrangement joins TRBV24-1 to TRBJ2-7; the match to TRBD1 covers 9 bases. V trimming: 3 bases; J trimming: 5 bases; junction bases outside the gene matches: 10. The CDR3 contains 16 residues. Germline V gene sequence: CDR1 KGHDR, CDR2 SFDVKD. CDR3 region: CATSDASRTGDHEQYF. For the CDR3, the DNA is TGTGCCACCAGTGATGCTTCGCGGACAGGGGACCACGAGCAGTACTTC.

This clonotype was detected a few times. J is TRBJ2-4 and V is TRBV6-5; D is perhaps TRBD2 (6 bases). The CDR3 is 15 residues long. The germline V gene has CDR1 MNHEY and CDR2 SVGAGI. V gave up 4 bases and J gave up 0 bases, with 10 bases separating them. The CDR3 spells CASSSGLLAKNIQYF. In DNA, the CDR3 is TGTGCCAGCAGTTCGGGACTTCTAGCCAAAAACATTCAGTACTTC.

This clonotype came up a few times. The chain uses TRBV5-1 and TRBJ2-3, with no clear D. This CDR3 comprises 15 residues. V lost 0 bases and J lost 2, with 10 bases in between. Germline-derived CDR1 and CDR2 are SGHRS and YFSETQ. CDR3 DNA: TGCGCCAGCAGCTTGGTTCTGGGAACCACAGATACGCAGTATTTT. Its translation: CASSLVLGTTDTQYF.

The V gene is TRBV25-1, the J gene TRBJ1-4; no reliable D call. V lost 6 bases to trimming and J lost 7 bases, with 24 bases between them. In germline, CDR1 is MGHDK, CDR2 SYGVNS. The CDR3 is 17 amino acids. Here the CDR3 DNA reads TGTGCCAGCAGCACCACCCGGGCGCTCCGGAAACGTGAAAAACTGTTTTTT. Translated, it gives CASSTTRALRKREKLFF.

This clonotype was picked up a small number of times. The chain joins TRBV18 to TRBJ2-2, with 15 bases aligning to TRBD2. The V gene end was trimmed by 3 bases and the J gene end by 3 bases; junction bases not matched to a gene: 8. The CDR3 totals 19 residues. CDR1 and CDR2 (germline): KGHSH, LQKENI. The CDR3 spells CASSPPGLAGGSDTGELFF. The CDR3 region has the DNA TGTGCCAGCTCACCTCCGGGACTAGCGGGAGGATCGGACACCGGGGAGCTGTTTTTT.

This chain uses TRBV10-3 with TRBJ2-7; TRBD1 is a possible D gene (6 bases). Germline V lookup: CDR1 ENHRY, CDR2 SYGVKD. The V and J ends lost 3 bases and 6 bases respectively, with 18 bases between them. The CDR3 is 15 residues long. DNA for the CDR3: TGTGCCATCAGTGACCCAGGGGCGGCGAATAGCGAGCAGTACTTC. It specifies CAISDPGAANSEQYF.

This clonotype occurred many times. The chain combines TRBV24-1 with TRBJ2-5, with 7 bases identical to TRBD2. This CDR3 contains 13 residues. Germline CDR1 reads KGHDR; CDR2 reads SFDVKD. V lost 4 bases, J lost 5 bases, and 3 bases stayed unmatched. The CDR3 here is CATSEAGLETQYF. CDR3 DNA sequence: TGTGCCACCAGTGAAGCGGGGTTGGAGACCCAGTACTTC.

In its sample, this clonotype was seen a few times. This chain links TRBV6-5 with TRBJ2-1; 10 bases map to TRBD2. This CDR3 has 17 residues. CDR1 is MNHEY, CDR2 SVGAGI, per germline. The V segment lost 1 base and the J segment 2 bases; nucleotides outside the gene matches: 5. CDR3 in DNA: TGTGCCAGCAGTTACTTGGCTAGCGGGAGCCCCTACAATGAGCAGTTCTTC. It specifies CASSYLASGSPYNEQFF.

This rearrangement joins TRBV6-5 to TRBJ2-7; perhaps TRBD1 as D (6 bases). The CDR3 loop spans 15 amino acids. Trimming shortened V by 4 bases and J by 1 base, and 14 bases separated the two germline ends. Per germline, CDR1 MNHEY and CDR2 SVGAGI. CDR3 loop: CASSSRGGRSYEQYF. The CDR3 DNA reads TGTGCCAGCAGTTCCAGGGGTGGTAGGTCCTACGAGCAGTACTTC.

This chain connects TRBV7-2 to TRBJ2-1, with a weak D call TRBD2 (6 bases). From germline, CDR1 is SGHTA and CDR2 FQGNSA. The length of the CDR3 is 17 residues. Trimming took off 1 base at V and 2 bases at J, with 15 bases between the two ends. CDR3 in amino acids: CASSLVSGGVPYNEQFF. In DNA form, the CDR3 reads TGTGCCAGCAGCTTAGTATCAGGCGGGGTACCCTACAATGAGCAGTTCTTC.